This entry lists 24 T cell receptor beta chains sequenced from one sample in a study of CD8 T cells in ankylosing spondylitis. TCRdb re-analysed the 5' RACE reads in MiXCR, keeping a single row per CDR3 protein. The repertoire consists of around 340,000 distinct CDR3 sequences, with roughly 14% occurring once and the leading ten covering about 1%. The sequencing input was blood, either unsorted or a sorted T cell fraction (not recorded which). The receptor source for this set is a male donor with ankylosing spondylitis or in good health (not recorded which).

This clonotype was seen only a few times. Germline and junction disagree at one end, which may indicate a read error. The chain combines TRBV3-1 with TRBJ2-7, with 8 bases fitting TRBD2. The CDR3 contains 13 residues. Germline V lookup: CDR1 LGHDT, CDR2 YNNKEL (reference sequence). CDR3 loop: CASNQAGVSEQYF. The CDR3 DNA reads TGTGCCAGCAACCAAGCGGGAGTAAGCGAGCAGTACTTC.

The J gene is TRBJ1-2, the V gene TRBV18, with a tentative D call TRBD1 (6 bases). Trimming took 3 bases from V and 4 from J, leaving 12 bases between them. The CDR3 has 14 amino acids. CDR1 is KGHSH and CDR2 is LQKENI in the germline V gene. The CDR3 region has the DNA TGTGCCAGCTCACCGCCGACAGGAGGCTATGGCTACACCTTC. It yields the protein CASSPPTGGYGYTF. The complete variable domain, with remaining parts taken from reference TRBV18 and TRBJ1-2, reads NAGVMQNPRHLVRRRGQEARLRCSPMKGHSHVYWYRQLPEEGLKFMVYLQKENIIDESGMPKERFSAEFPKEGPSILRIQQVVRGDSAAYFCASSPPTGGYGYTFGSGTRLTVV.

The V and J genes are TRBV6-2 or TRBV6-3 and TRBJ2-3, with D possibly called TRBD1 or TRBD2 (5 bases each). The CDR3 has 14 amino acids. V was clipped by 6 bases and J by 6 bases, with 16 bases between them. Germline V gene data show CDR1 as MNHEY and CDR2 as SVGEGT. DNA for the CDR3: TGTGCCAGCAGCAGGGACCTTGGACTGGATACGCAGTATTTT. Protein: CASSRDLGLDTQYF.

The gene calls are TRBV7-6 and TRBJ2-7, with D perhaps TRBD1 or TRBD2 (5 bases each). The germline V and J ends were trimmed by 4 bases and 5 bases, with 18 bases remaining between them. The length of the CDR3 is 15 residues. The V gene's germline CDR1 is SGHVS and CDR2 FNYEAQ. The CDR3, as DNA: TGTGCCAGCAGCTCCGGGACGGGCCCCCACCACGAGCAGTACTTC. Residues: CASSSGTGPHHEQYF.

This rearrangement joins TRBV10-3 to TRBJ2-3; the match to TRBD1 covers 8 bases. Germline V gene data show CDR1 as ENHRY and CDR2 as SYGVKD. With 4 bases clipped from V and 4 bases from J, the junction kept 1 base outside the gene matches. There are 13 residues in the CDR3. This CDR3 is CAISGTGPDTQYF. CDR3 DNA sequence: TGTGCCATCAGTGGGACAGGGCCAGATACGCAGTATTTT.

This clonotype was seen ten or more times. This chain uses TRBV2 with TRBJ2-3; TRBD2 agrees at 13 bases. The CDR3 loop spans 13 amino acids. The V segment lost 6 bases and the J segment 8 bases; nucleotides outside the gene matches: 2. Germline V gene lookup returns CDR1 SNHLY and CDR2 FYNNEI. In DNA form, the CDR3 reads TGTGCCAGCAGGGGACTAGCGGGGTCTACGCAGTATTTT. This translates into CASRGLAGSTQYF.

As for this clonotype: The junction departs from the called germline gene at one end, perhaps through a read error. The chain carries TRBV5-1 and TRBJ2-3; TRBD2 is a possible D gene (6 bases). CDR1 SGHRS and CDR2 YFSETQ come from the germline V gene. The CDR3 runs to 18 residues. CDR3 DNA: TGCGCCAGCAGCTTGTGGGGCCATGATGTCACTAGCACAGATACGCTGTATTTT. It is translated as CASSLWGHDVTSTDTLYF.

This clonotype has ten or more counts. V is TRBV10-2 and J is TRBJ1-5, with D maybe TRBD1 (5 bases). This CDR3 comprises 16 residues. Trimming took 3 bases from V and 3 from J, leaving 15 bases between them. Per the germline V gene, CDR1 is WSHSY and CDR2 is SAAADI. The chain's CDR3 is CASSDRRWGNNQPQHF. The CDR3 nucleotides read TGCGCCAGCAGTGATCGGCGGTGGGGCAACAATCAGCCCCAGCATTTT.

This clonotype has only a few counts. The V and J genes are TRBV10-3 and TRBJ2-5, with 10 bases aligning to TRBD1. The germline V gene encodes CDR1 ENHRY and CDR2 SYGVKD. The CDR3 loop spans 15 amino acids. Unmatched junction bases numbered 6, after V lost 3 bases and J lost 5 bases. The CDR3, as DNA: TGTGCCATCAGTGATCCGGGACAGGGGAAGGAGACCCAGTACTTC. This codes for CAISDPGQGKETQYF.

The table lists this clonotype with a few counts. The chain uses TRBV5-5 and TRBJ2-1; 7 bases are shared with TRBD1. The CDR3 contains 17 residues. The V and J ends lost 4 bases and 3 bases, in that order; junction bases with no gene match: 13. Germline V gene sequence: CDR1 SGHKS, CDR2 YYEKEE (reference sequence). CDR3 bases: TGTGCCAGCAGCACCCGATCGACAGGGATGGGCTACAATGAGCAGTTCTTC. Translated: CASSTRSTGMGYNEQFF.

This clonotype was counted between two and nine times. The chain uses TRBV20-1 and TRBJ1-5, with a weak D call TRBD1 (6 bases). V dropped 6 bases and J dropped 0 bases, with 12 bases sitting between them. This CDR3 has 14 residues. Germline V gives CDR1 DFQATT, CDR2 SNEGSKA (reference sequence). The CDR3 here is CSALEGHSNQPQHF. The CDR3, as DNA: TGCAGTGCCTTAGAGGGACATAGCAATCAGCCCCAGCATTTT.

This clonotype occurred many times. The genes are TRBV5-1 and TRBJ1-1; D is unresolved. The V gene lost 1 base and the J gene lost 3 bases, with 10 bases spanning the gap. This CDR3 region has 14 residues. Germline lookup yields CDR1 SGHRS and CDR2 YFSETQ. The DNA for the CDR3 is TGCGCCAGCAGCTTGCGCGGGGTCGACACTGAAGCTTTCTTT. This gives the protein CASSLRGVDTEAFF.

This clonotype turned up a few times. The chain carries TRBV6-1 and TRBJ1-2; 7 nucleotides align to TRBD1. The CDR3 loop spans 14 amino acids. With V trimmed by 4 bases and J by 0 bases, 2 bases remained unmatched. Looked up from germline, CDR1 is MNHNS and CDR2 is SASEGT. CDR3: CASSVGQPNYGYTF. The CDR3 nucleotides are TGTGCCAGCAGTGTGGGACAGCCTAACTATGGCTACACCTTC.

V usage is TRBV12-3 or TRBV12-4 and J usage is TRBJ2-5; tentative D call: TRBD1 (6 bases). The CDR3 runs 15 residues. The V and J ends lost 4 bases and 4 bases respectively, with 16 bases between them. The CDR3 DNA sequence: TGTGCCAGCAGTTCGCCCCTAGGGGGTGCAGAGACCCAGTACTTC. As protein: CASSSPLGGAETQYF.

J is TRBJ2-7 and V is TRBV3-1, with 11 positions matching TRBD1. This CDR3 spans 15 amino acids. CDR1 and CDR2 from the germline V gene are LGHDT and YNNKEL (reference sequence). The V segment lost 7 bases and the J segment 3 bases; nucleotides outside the gene matches: 8. DNA of the CDR3: TGTGCCAGCACCCTAGGGACAGGGGGACACTACGAGCAGTACTTC. As protein: CASTLGTGGHYEQYF.

This chain joins TRBV12-3 or TRBV12-4 and TRBJ2-1; possibly TRBD1 for D (5 bases). V was pared by 3 bases and J by 10 bases, with 10 bases between. The CDR3 runs to 12 residues. The CDR3 DNA sequence: TGTGCCAGCAGTTTCCCTGGGGCGGAGCAGTTCTTC. Translation: CASSFPGAEQFF.

This clonotype was observed at least ten times. The chain recombines TRBV7-9 with TRBJ1-1; a weak D match, TRBD1 (6 bases). This CDR3 comprises 14 residues. Germline V gene data show CDR1 as SEHNR and CDR2 as FQNEAQ (reference sequence). V was pared by 1 base and J by 3 bases, with 9 bases between. CDR3 amino acids: CASSLDGGHTEAFF. The CDR3, as DNA: TGTGCCAGCAGCTTAGACGGGGGCCACACTGAAGCTTTCTTT.

V is TRBV12-3 or TRBV12-4 and J is TRBJ1-1, with 8 bases matching TRBD1. This CDR3 has 14 amino acids. V lost 8 bases, J lost 0 bases, and 5 bases stayed unmatched. CDR3 coding DNA: TGTGCCAGCGTATACAGGGGGGTGAACACTGAAGCTTTCTTT. Its protein product is CASVYRGVNTEAFF.

The chain carries TRBV6-1 and TRBJ2-7; D may be TRBD2 (6 bases). Germline CDR1 MNHNS, CDR2 SASEGT. Trimming pared 6 bases from V and 2 bases from J, leaving 11 bases between. CDR3 length: 13 residues. CDR3 in DNA: TGTGCCAGCAGCGCCAGGGAGGCCTACGAGCAGTACTTC. Translated: CASSAREAYEQYF.

This clonotype was counted at least ten times. The genes are TRBV27 and TRBJ2-7; 9 bases align to TRBD2. This CDR3 comprises 15 residues. J was trimmed by 3 bases and V by 5 bases; bases with no gene match: 8. Per the germline V gene, CDR1 is MNHEY and CDR2 is SMNVEV (reference sequence). The CDR3 protein is CASSASGTSRYEQYF. DNA for the CDR3: TGTGCCAGCAGTGCCTCCGGGACTAGCCGCTACGAGCAGTACTTC.

This clonotype was seen many times. The rearrangement links TRBV12-3 or TRBV12-4 to TRBJ1-5, with D perhaps matching TRBD1 (5 bases). The germline V and J ends were trimmed by 3 bases and 4 bases, with 7 bases remaining between them. The CDR3 extends over 13 amino acids. The CDR3 protein is CASSLGQNQPQHF. The CDR3 DNA follows: TGTGCCAGCAGTTTGGGGCAGAATCAGCCCCAGCATTTT.

This clonotype was seen only a few times. V usage is TRBV6-2 or TRBV6-3 and J usage is TRBJ2-1; 16 nucleotides line up with TRBD2. The CDR3 has 22 amino acids. Germline CDR1 and CDR2: MNHEY and SVGEGT. With 2 bases clipped from V and 0 bases from J, the junction kept 13 bases outside the gene matches. The CDR3 loop reads CASSYTRGTSGGASGSYNEQFF. The CDR3 bases are TGTGCCAGCAGTTACACACGGGGGACTAGCGGGGGGGCCTCGGGCTCCTACAATGAGCAGTTCTTC.

This clonotype has a count of ten or more. The chain recombines TRBV12-3 or TRBV12-4 with TRBJ2-1, with D possibly being TRBD2 (5 bases). CDR3 length: 14 residues. V shed 5 bases and J shed 7 bases, with 15 bases lying between them. CDR3 residues: CASSPLSSRNEQFF. CDR3 DNA sequence: TGTGCCAGCAGTCCCCTATCTAGCAGGAATGAGCAGTTCTTC.

This clonotype was counted only a few times. CDR3 loop: CASSQVAPTDTQYF. The CDR3, as DNA: TGCGCCAGCAGCCAAGTGGCGCCGACAGATACGCAGTATTTT. The V gene is TRBV4-1, the J gene TRBJ2-3; D unresolved. The CDR3 covers 14 residues. Germline V CDR1 and CDR2: MGHRA, YSYEKL. Trimming removed 1 base from V and 3 bases from J, with 8 bases in between.